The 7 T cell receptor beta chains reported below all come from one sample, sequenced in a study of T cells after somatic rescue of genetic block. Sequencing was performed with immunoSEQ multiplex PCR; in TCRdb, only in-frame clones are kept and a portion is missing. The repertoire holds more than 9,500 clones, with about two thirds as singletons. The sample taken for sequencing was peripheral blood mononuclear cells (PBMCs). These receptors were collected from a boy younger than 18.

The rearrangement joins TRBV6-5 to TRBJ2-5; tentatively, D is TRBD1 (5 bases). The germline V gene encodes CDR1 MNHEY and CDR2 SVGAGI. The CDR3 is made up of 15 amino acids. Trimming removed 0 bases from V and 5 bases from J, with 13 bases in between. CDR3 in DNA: TGTGCCAGCAGTTACTCAACAGGAAGGCGGGAGACCCAGTACTTC. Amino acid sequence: CASSYSTGRRETQYF.

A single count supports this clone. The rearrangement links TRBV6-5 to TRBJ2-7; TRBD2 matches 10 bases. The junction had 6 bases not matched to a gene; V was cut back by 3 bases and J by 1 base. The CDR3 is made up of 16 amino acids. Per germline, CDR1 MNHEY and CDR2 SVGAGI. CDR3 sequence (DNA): TGTGCCAGCAGTTATCTTATAGCGGGAGGATCCTACGAGCAGTACTTC. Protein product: CASSYLIAGGSYEQYF.

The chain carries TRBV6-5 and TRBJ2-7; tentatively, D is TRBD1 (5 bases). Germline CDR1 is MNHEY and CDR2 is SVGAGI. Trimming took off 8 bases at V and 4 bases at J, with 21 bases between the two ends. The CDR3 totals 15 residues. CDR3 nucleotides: TGTGCCAGCTCGATTGCAAGGGGCAAGGCGTACGAGCAGTACTTC. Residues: CASSIARGKAYEQYF.

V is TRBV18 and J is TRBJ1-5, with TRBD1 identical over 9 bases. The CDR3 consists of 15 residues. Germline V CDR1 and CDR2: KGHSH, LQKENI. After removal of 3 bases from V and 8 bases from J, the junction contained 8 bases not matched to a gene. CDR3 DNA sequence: TGTGCCAGCTCACCCGGACAGGGGACCCGGGAGCCCCAGCATTTT. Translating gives CASSPGQGTREPQHF.

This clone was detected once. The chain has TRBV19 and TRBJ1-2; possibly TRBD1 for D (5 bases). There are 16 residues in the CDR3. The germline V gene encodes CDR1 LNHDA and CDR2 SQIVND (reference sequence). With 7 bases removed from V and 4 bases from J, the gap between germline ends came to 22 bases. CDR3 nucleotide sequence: TGTGCCAGTACCCCACAGGCAAAACCGGGAACCTATGGCTACACCTTC. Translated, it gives CASTPQAKPGTYGYTF.

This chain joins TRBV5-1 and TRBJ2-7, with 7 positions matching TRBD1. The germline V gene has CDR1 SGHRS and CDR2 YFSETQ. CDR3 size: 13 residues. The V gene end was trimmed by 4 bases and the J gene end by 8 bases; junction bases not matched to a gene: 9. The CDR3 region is CASSPWTGGQQYF. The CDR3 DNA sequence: TGCGCCAGCAGCCCGTGGACAGGTGGACAGCAGTACTTC.

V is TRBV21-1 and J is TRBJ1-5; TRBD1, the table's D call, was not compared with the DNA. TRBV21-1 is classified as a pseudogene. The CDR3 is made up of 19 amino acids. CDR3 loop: CASSKVEAGPTPSNQPQHF. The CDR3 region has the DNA TGTGCCAGCAGCAAAGTTGAGGCAGGGCCAACTCCCAGCAATCAGCCCCAGCATTTT.